The sequence of this T cell receptor (beta chain) was determined in a study of blood T cells in healthy people across ages. CDR1 and CDR2 (germline): ENHRY, SYGVKD. The CDR3 spans 14 residues. V was pared by 5 bases and J by 1 base, with 11 bases between. Then a second PCR, running about 7 to 11 cycles, was carried out with a sample-barcoded 5' primer and a J-beta primer mix. A single record per CDR3 protein comes from TCRdb applying MiXCR to the 5' RACE reads. The table lists under 2,000,000 distinct CDR3 sequences, 49% of them singletons. The sequenced sample consisted of blood. This clonotype was sampled from a woman aged 40 to 49 in good health. The rearrangement uses TRBV10-3 and TRBJ1-1; D is uncertain. The DNA for the CDR3 is TGTGCCATCAGTCCCGTGGCGGGGAACACTGAAGCTTTCTTT. Translated: CAISPVAGNTEAFF.